One sample yielded the 14 T cell receptor beta chains listed below, sequenced in a study of glioma-infiltrating T cells after dendritic cell vaccination. TCRdb's copy holds only in-frame clones and misses some; the assay was immunoSEQ multiplex PCR. The profile shows approximately 50,000 clones, about 89% of them singletons. Time point given: after dendritic cell vaccination, including at tumor progression/relapse. This sample comprised blood, obtained after dendritic cell vaccination. Receptor source: a human donor with glioblastoma.

This sequence joins TRBV5-1 and TRBJ2-7; 7 bases align to TRBD2. V was clipped by 1 base and J by 2 bases; unmatched bases: 6. The CDR3 is 15 amino acids. Germline values: CDR1 SGHRS, CDR2 YFSETQ. The CDR3 DNA follows: TGCGCCAGCAGCTTGTCGGGAGGTCGGACCTACGAGCAGTACTTC. Its translation: CASSLSGGRTYEQYF.

The V gene is TRBV2, the J gene TRBJ2-2; 12 nucleotides align to TRBD2. This CDR3 is 15 amino acids long. The germline CDR1 and CDR2 sequences are SNHLY and FYNNEI. Unmatched junction bases numbered 3, after V lost 6 bases and J lost 4 bases. The CDR3 loop reads CASSMTSGSTGELFF. As DNA, the CDR3 is TGTGCCAGCAGCATGACTAGCGGGAGCACCGGGGAGCTGTTTTTT.

The chain employs TRBV10-3 and TRBJ2-1, with TRBD1 matching over 8 bases. Germline V gene data show CDR1 as ENHRY and CDR2 as SYGVKD. This CDR3 has 15 residues. V was clipped by 8 bases and J by 6 bases; unmatched bases: 12. CDR3 sequence reads: CAISQDRDPLNEQFF. CDR3 sequence (DNA): TGTGCCATCTCCCAGGACAGGGACCCCCTCAATGAGCAGTTCTTC.

V and J are TRBV6-1 and TRBJ1-2; D unclear. Germline-derived CDR1 and CDR2 are MNHNS and SASEGT. Trimming cost V 3 bases and J 4 bases, with 9 bases left between them. CDR3 size: 13 residues. This CDR3 is CASSDSGIYGYTF. Written as DNA, the CDR3 is TGTGCCAGCAGTGATTCGGGAATCTATGGCTACACCTTC.

The gene calls are TRBV27 and TRBJ2-3; D perhaps matches TRBD1 (6 bases). This CDR3 has 13 residues. V was cut by 5 bases and J by 4 bases, with 10 bases left in between. CDR1 and CDR2 (germline): MNHEY, SMNVEV (reference sequence). The CDR3 nucleotides are TGTGCCAGCAGTCAAAACAGGGCAGATACGCAGTATTTT. Residues: CASSQNRADTQYF.

The chain recombines TRBV27 with TRBJ1-6; D may be TRBD1 (5 bases). Germline CDR1 MNHEY, CDR2 SMNVEV (reference sequence). CDR3 length: 13 amino acids. Trimming stripped 7 bases from V and 9 bases from J, with 13 bases between. The CDR3 sequence: CASTPGGGSPLHF. In DNA form, the CDR3 reads TGTGCCAGCACCCCGGGGGGTGGTTCACCCCTCCACTTT.

The chain recombines TRBV19 with TRBJ1-6; D uncertain. The CDR3 has 12 residues. Germline assignment: CDR1 LNHDA and CDR2 SQIVND (reference sequence). The germline V and J ends were trimmed by 10 bases and 8 bases, with 12 bases remaining between them. In DNA, the CDR3 is TGTGCCACGAACCTCGGAGATTCACCCCTCCACTTT. Translation: CATNLGDSPLHF.

This chain connects TRBV7-2 to TRBJ2-7, with a tentative D call TRBD2 (5 bases). The CDR3 extends over 14 amino acids. V dropped 0 bases and J dropped 4 bases, with 10 bases sitting between them. Germline CDR1 SGHTA, CDR2 FQGNSA. The CDR3 loop is CASSLARGRYEQYF. The DNA for the CDR3 is TGTGCCAGCAGCTTAGCGAGAGGGCGGTACGAGCAGTACTTC.

The V call is TRBV9, the J call TRBJ2-1; 13 bases line up with TRBD2. CDR3 length: 16 residues. Germline trimming cut 0 bases from V and 9 bases from J; bases unmatched to any gene: 6. Germline CDR1 and CDR2: SGDLS and YYNGEE. DNA of the CDR3: TGTGCCAGCAGCGTAGGGGTGAGGACTAGCGGGAGTGAGCAGTTCTTC. This codes for CASSVGVRTSGSEQFF. Drawing the rest from reference TRBV9 and TRBJ2-1, the complete variable domain is DSGVTQTPKHLITATGQRVTLRCSPRSGDLSVYWYQQSLDQGLQFLIQYYNGEERAKGNILERFSAQQFPDLHSELNLSSLELGDSALYFCASSVGVRTSGSEQFFGPGTRLTVL.

This chain uses TRBV28 with TRBJ1-1; no definite D call. V was trimmed by 4 bases and J by 4 bases, leaving 13 bases between them. Per germline, CDR1 MDHEN and CDR2 SYDVKM. CDR3 length: 14 residues. CDR3 sequence: CASSWWGRGTEAFF. The CDR3 DNA reads TGTGCCAGCAGTTGGTGGGGTCGGGGCACTGAAGCTTTCTTT.

This chain joins TRBV6-5 and TRBJ2-7; 8 bases match TRBD1. This CDR3 has 12 residues. CDR1 is MNHEY, CDR2 SVGAGI, per germline. Trimming cost V 4 bases and J 10 bases; bases outside gene matches: 6. The CDR3: CASSSTTGEQYF. As DNA, the CDR3 is TGTGCCAGCAGTTCCACGACAGGGGAACAGTACTTC.

The rearrangement uses TRBV7-9 and TRBJ1-2; TRBD1 aligns across 10 bases. Germline V CDR1 and CDR2: SEHNR, FQNEAQ (reference sequence). This CDR3 region has 16 residues. Trimming took 1 base from V and 6 from J; bases not matched to a gene: 8. The CDR3 loop reads CASSLDQGQGIDGYTF. In DNA, the CDR3 is TGTGCCAGCAGCTTAGATCAGGGACAGGGGATTGATGGCTACACCTTC. The variable domain in full, with the rest retrieved from reference TRBV7-9 and TRBJ1-2, is DTGVSQNPRHKITKRGQNVTFRCDPISEHNRLYWYRQTLGQGPEFLTYFQNEAQLEKSRLLSDRFSAERPKGSFSTLEIQRTEQGDSAMYLCASSLDQGQGIDGYTFGSGTRLTVV.

The V and J genes are TRBV19 and TRBJ1-5; D gene ambiguous. Germline CDR1 LNHDA, CDR2 SQIVND (reference sequence). The CDR3 is made up of 14 amino acids. Deletions cut 1 base from V and 4 bases from J, with 8 bases between. The CDR3 reads CASSIGGRNQPQHF. The DNA of the CDR3 is TGTGCCAGTAGTATAGGAGGAAGGAATCAGCCCCAGCATTTT.

CDR3 DNA sequence: TGTGCCAGCAGCACAGCCCGACAGGGTGGGACAGATACGCAGTATTTT. Translated: CASSTARQGGTDTQYF. J is TRBJ2-3 and V is TRBV11-3, with 7 bases lining up with TRBD1. Trimming at V came to 5 bases and at J to 3 bases, leaving 11 bases not matched to a gene. CDR3 length: 16 residues. Germline V lookup: CDR1 SGHNT, CDR2 YENEEA.